The rows below give T cell receptor beta chains drawn from one sample of a study of control samples from healthy donors and cancer patients. Data came from immunoSEQ multiplex PCR; TCRdb stores just in-frame clones and leaves some out. The sample's table shows roughly 190,000 clones. Sequenced sample: blood. These receptor sequences come from a woman under 40 in good health. Both conserved end residues are part of each CDR3. D genes are given only for firm matches.

d_call	v_call	j_call	cdr3_aa	cdr3_nt
NA	TRBV6-4	TRBJ1-1	CASSATANTEAFF	TGTGCCAGCAGTGCCACAGCGAACACTGAAGCTTTCTTT
NA	TRBV19	TRBJ1-1	CASSISRDTEAFF	TGTGCCAGTAGTATATCGAGAGACACTGAAGCTTTCTTT
TRBD2	TRBV29-1	TRBJ2-3	CSAGGGASRRYF	TGCAGCGCTGGCGGGGGGGCCTCCAGGAGGTATTTT
NA	TRBV12-5	TRBJ2-2	CASGLVRDGSNTGELFF	TGTGCTAGTGGTTTGGTCCGGGACGGATCAAACACCGGGGAGCTGTTTTTT
TRBD2	TRBV5-1	TRBJ2-5	CASRERGLIQETQYF	TGCGCCAGCAGAGAGCGGGGTTTAATCCAAGAGACCCAGTACTTC
NA	TRBV12-3/TRBV12-4	TRBJ1-2	CASSLSQNYGYTF	TGTGCCAGCAGTTTGAGCCAGAACTATGGCTACACCTTC
NA	TRBV9	TRBJ2-6	CASSVEEGTGANVLTF	TGTGCCAGCAGCGTAGAAGAGGGAACTGGGGCCAACGTCCTGACTTTC
TRBD2	TRBV5-1	TRBJ2-1	CASSRLAGGNNEQFF	TGCGCCAGCAGCCGCCTAGCGGGGGGGAACAATGAGCAGTTCTTC
NA	TRBV6-5	TRBJ1-1	CASLRGNTEAFF	TGTGCCAGCCTTCGAGGGAACACTGAAGCTTTCTTT
TRBD1	TRBV7-9	TRBJ1-1	CASSLGGRAGGSMNTEAFF	TGTGCCAGCAGCTTAGGTGGTAGGGCAGGGGGTTCCATGAACACTGAAGCTTTCTTT
NA	TRBV10-2	TRBJ1-4	CASSDLGPNEKLFF	TGCGCCAGCAGTGATTTGGGCCCTAATGAAAAACTGTTTTTT
TRBD2	TRBV5-6	TRBJ2-1	CASSFVAGGPNEQFF	TGTGCCAGCAGCTTTGTAGCGGGGGGGCCCAATGAGCAGTTCTTC
NA	TRBV7-9	TRBJ1-4	CASSSRGAREKLFF	TGTGCCAGCAGCTCGAGGGGCGCGCGTGAAAAACTGTTTTTT
NA	TRBV21-1	TRBJ1-2	CASSMARGLDYGYTF	TGTGCCAGCAGCATGGCCAGGGGGCTTGACTATGGCTACACCTTC
TRBD1	TRBV6-6	TRBJ2-7	CASSWGQGPDGEQYF	TGTGCCAGCAGTTGGGGACAGGGTCCCGACGGCGAGCAGTACTTC
TRBD2	TRBV6-5	TRBJ2-5	CASILSGGAETQYF	TGTGCCAGCATTCTTAGCGGGGGGGCTGAGACCCAGTACTTC
NA	TRBV9	TRBJ2-4	CASSVGQQLAKNIQYF	TGTGCCAGCAGCGTAGGTCAACAGCTAGCCAAAAACATTCAGTACTTC
NA	TRBV3-1/TRBV3-2	TRBJ1-4	CASSHPGRGTNEKLFF	TGTGCCAGCAGCCACCCGGGGAGAGGGACTAATGAAAAACTGTTTTTT
NA	TRBV10-1	TRBJ1-6	CASTLRGYSPLHF	TGCGCCAGCACCCTCAGGGGTTATTCACCCCTCCACTTT
NA	TRBV5-8	TRBJ1-5	CASSLGRRINYQPQHF	TGTGCCAGCAGCTTGGGCAGACGTATAAACTATCAGCCCCAGCATTTT
NA	TRBV12-5	TRBJ1-2	CASGLSYRDDYGYTF	TGTGCTAGTGGTCTCTCATACAGGGACGACTATGGCTACACCTTC
NA	TRBV7-7	TRBJ2-7	CASSLDENSYEQYF	TGTGCTAGCAGCTTAGATGAGAACTCCTACGAGCAGTACTTC
NA	TRBV27	TRBJ2-2	CASSRVNGELFF	TGTGCCTCCTCCCGGGTAAACGGGGAGCTGTTTTTT
NA	TRBV7-2	TRBJ1-4	CASSLVEGKKLFF	TGTGCCAGCAGCTTAGTCGAGGGGAAAAAACTGTTTTTT
TRBD2	TRBV10-1	TRBJ2-1	CASSDIAGGLGNEQFF	TGCGCCAGCAGTGACATAGCGGGGGGGCTTGGGAATGAGCAGTTCTTC
NA	TRBV4-2	TRBJ1-2	CASSQAEVPYYGYTF	TGTGCCAGCAGCCAAGCTGAAGTACCTTACTATGGCTACACCTTC
NA	TRBV5-1	TRBJ2-6	CASSLGQANVLTF	TGCGCCAGCAGCTTGGGGCAGGCCAACGTCCTGACTTTC
NA	TRBV7-2	TRBJ2-7	CASSLPLGLGEQYF	TGTGCCAGCAGCTTACCGCTTGGGTTGGGGGAGCAGTACTTC
NA	TRBV9	TRBJ2-7	CASSVGKLSYEQYF	TGTGCCAGCAGCGTAGGGAAGCTTTCCTACGAGCAGTACTTC
NA	TRBV7-9	TRBJ2-7	CASSLEGRSSYEQYF	TGTGCCAGCAGCTTAGAGGGTCGAAGCTCCTACGAGCAGTACTTC
NA	TRBV7-9	TRBJ1-1	CASSFDGFTEAFF	TGTGCCAGCAGCTTCGACGGGTTTACTGAAGCTTTCTTT
NA	TRBV7-2	TRBJ2-7	CASSLRWTPISYEQYF	TGTGCCAGCAGCTTACGGTGGACCCCCATTTCATACGAGCAGTACTTC
NA	TRBV14	TRBJ2-6	CASSRGGLSGANVLTF	TGTGCCAGCAGCCGCGGTGGTCTCTCTGGGGCCAACGTCCTGACTTTC
NA	TRBV27	TRBJ1-1	CASSLYAGTEAFF	TGTGCCAGCAGTTTATATGCGGGGACTGAAGCTTTCTTT
NA	TRBV4-1	TRBJ2-1	CASSQDLNNEQFF	TGCGCCAGCAGCCAAGACCTAAACAATGAGCAGTTCTTC
NA	TRBV5-1	TRBJ2-7	CASSLSSPYEQYF	TGCGCCAGCAGCTTGTCCTCCCCGTACGAGCAGTACTTC
NA	TRBV29-1	TRBJ2-1	CSAESGTRIYNEQFF	TGCAGCGCCGAGTCTGGGACACGCATCTACAATGAGCAGTTCTTC
NA	TRBV18	TRBJ1-3	CASSPRGGNTIYF	TGTGCCAGCTCACCGAGGGGCGGGAACACCATATATTTT
NA	TRBV29-1	TRBJ1-1	CSVVSRESTEAFF	TGCAGCGTTGTTTCCAGGGAGAGCACTGAAGCTTTCTTT
NA	TRBV12-3/TRBV12-4	TRBJ1-1	CASRAQKAFF	TGTGCCAGCAGGGCCCAAAAAGCTTTCTTT
NA	TRBV2	TRBJ2-6	CASSEDPLAGANVLTF	TGTGCCAGCAGTGAGGATCCTCTCGCAGGGGCCAACGTCCTGACTTTC
TRBD1	TRBV5-1	TRBJ2-2	CASSRSGGALGGELFF	TGCGCCAGCAGCCGGTCAGGGGGCGCCCTTGGCGGGGAGCTGTTTTTT
NA	TRBV6-5	TRBJ2-7	CASSSGPYEQYF	TGTGCCAGCAGTTCGGGACCTTACGAGCAGTACTTC
NA	TRBV28	TRBJ1-2	CASTPAYYGYTF	TGTGCCAGCACCCCGGCCTACTATGGCTACACCTTC
NA	TRBV21-1	TRBJ2-2	CASSPGLAGGRNTGELFF	TGTGCCAGCAGCCCGGGACTAGCGGGGGGGAGGAACACCGGGGAGCTGTTTTTT
TRBD2	TRBV5-1	TRBJ2-3	CASSLLAGGQGDTQYF	TGCGCCAGCAGCTTGTTAGCGGGGGGGCAGGGAGATACGCAGTATTTT
NA	TRBV5-1	TRBJ2-1	CASSAGGQGNEQFF	TGCGCCAGCAGCGCCGGGGGGCAAGGGAATGAGCAGTTCTTC
NA	TRBV28	TRBJ1-1	CASSYVRGGGEEAFF	TGTGCCAGCAGTTATGTCAGGGGTGGTGGGGAAGAAGCTTTCTTT
NA	TRBV5-8	TRBJ1-6	CASSRTRSSYNSPLHF	TGTGCCAGCAGCAGGACTAGGAGCTCCTATAATTCACCCCTCCACTTT
NA	TRBV7-9	TRBJ1-2	CASRPTQGGGYTF	TGTGCCAGCAGACCGACCCAGGGAGGAGGCTACACCTTC
NA	TRBV19	TRBJ1-6	CASSRSQAMTNSPLHF	TGTGCCAGTAGTAGGTCCCAGGCGATGACTAATTCACCCCTCCACTTT
NA	TRBV6-1	TRBJ2-5	CASSEAIQETQYF	TGTGCCAGCAGTGAAGCGATCCAAGAGACCCAGTACTTC
NA	TRBV28	TRBJ1-5	CASSRSTGYSNQPQHF	TGTGCCAGCAGTAGATCAACAGGATATAGCAATCAGCCCCAGCATTTT
NA	TRBV7-9	TRBJ2-1	CASSSSRRSLWNNEQFF	TGTGCCAGCAGCTCTTCCCGGCGTTCCCTCTGGAACAATGAGCAGTTCTTC
NA	TRBV19	TRBJ2-7	CASRGSGGEQYF	TGTGCCAGTAGGGGCAGCGGCGGCGAGCAGTACTTC
TRBD1	TRBV15	TRBJ1-1	CATSRKTGDTEAFF	TGTGCCACCAGCAGGAAAACAGGGGACACTGAAGCTTTCTTT
TRBD1	TRBV5-1	TRBJ2-7	CASSLSQGDYEQYF	TGCGCCAGCAGCTTGTCGCAGGGGGACTACGAGCAGTACTTC